The entry below gives a single T cell receptor (beta chain) sequence along with its context. Its target is unknown. The sample originates from a study of T cell responses to AZD1222 COVID-19 vaccine. Notes on the study in general: Spike-spanning, vaccine-associated CD4 TCRs were dominant at 160-218 and 743-854. Spike-specific TCR breadth and depth both grew after two AZD1222 doses. Clonal diversity may have been underestimated in mostly white British donors.

Produced via immunoSEQ multiplex PCR; TCRdb's table is partial and in-frame only. The data show 100,000 to 150,000 clones, 88% seen once. The source is an adult in good health. Material: peripheral blood, obtained on day 0 of AZD1222 vaccination.

CDR3 DNA: TGTGCCAGCAGTGAACGACAGGGAAATCAGCCCCAGCATTTT. Its protein is CASSERQGNQPQHF. The gene calls are TRBV2 and TRBJ1-5, with 7 bases aligning to TRBD1. Germline V gene sequence: CDR1 SNHLY, CDR2 FYNNEI. This CDR3 has 14 amino acids. The V and J ends lost 2 bases and 4 bases, in that order; junction bases with no gene match: 2. The full variable domain, rest sourced from reference TRBV2 and TRBJ1-5, is EPEVTQTPSHQVTQMGQEVILRCVPISNHLYFYWYRQILGQKVEFLVSFYNNEISEKSEIFDDQFSVERPDGSNFTLKIRSTKLEDSAMYFCASSERQGNQPQHFGDGTRLSIL.